A selection of T cell receptor beta chains follows, all from one sample in a study of molecular identifiers for immune sequencing clone quantification. One entry per CDR3 protein results from TCRdb running MiXCR on the PCR reads. The repertoire holds around 460,000 distinct CDR3 sequences, with over 20% as singletons. Sequencing was carried out using naive CD8+ T cells from blood, with Jurkat cell RNA spiked in. The receptors originated from a human donor in good health. Some libraries in this study had Jurkat cell RNA spiked in. The CDR3 runs from the conserved cysteine through the conserved F or W. D genes are given only for firm matches. Not every row has a clone size; where given, it reads once, few, many or a size class.

TRBV5-8	.	TRBJ2-5	few	CASSRDGRPQETQYF	TGTGCCAGCAGCCGTGATGGGAGACCTCAAGAGACCCAGTACTTC
TRBV6-5	.	TRBJ2-2	many	CALKGSAGELFF	TGTGCCCTTAAGGGGTCGGCCGGGGAGCTGTTTTTT
TRBV6-2/TRBV6-3	.	TRBJ1-2	few	CASSQVGGSKGRNYGYTF	TGTGCCAGCAGTCAGGTCGGAGGCTCGAAGGGAAGGAACTATGGCTACACCTTC
TRBV20-1	.	TRBJ2-3	many	CSADPIADTQYF	TGCAGTGCTGATCCTATAGCAGATACGCAGTATTTT
TRBV30	TRBD1	TRBJ1-1	many	CAWSTGQGITEAFF	TGTGCCTGGAGTACCGGACAGGGTATCACTGAAGCTTTCTTT
TRBV12-3/TRBV12-4	.	TRBJ2-3	.	CASSLYLVLRTDTQYF	TGTGCCAGCAGTTTATATCTGGTTTTGAGGACAGATACGCAGTATTTT
TRBV6-5	.	TRBJ1-1	many	CASSSQATEAFF	TGTGCCAGCAGTTCCCAGGCCACTGAAGCTTTCTTT
TRBV4-1	TRBD1	TRBJ1-6	many	CASSQDGGGYSPLHF	TGCGCCAGCAGCCAAGATGGAGGGGGCTATTCACCCCTCCACTTT
TRBV27	TRBD2	TRBJ2-7	.	CASSPPGLAYEQHF	TGTGCCAGCAGTCCCCCGGGACTAGCCTACGAGCAGCACTTC
TRBV19	TRBD1	TRBJ1-2	.	CASSIGTGENYGYTF	TGTGCCAGTAGTATAGGGACAGGGGAGAACTATGGCTACACCTTC
TRBV20-1	.	TRBJ1-1	many	CSAREQGINTEAFF	TGCAGTGCTAGAGAACAGGGAATAAACACTGAAGCTTTCTTT
TRBV21-1	.	TRBJ2-3	few	CASSTEEQSRSDTQYF	TGTGCCAGCAGCACAGAGGAACAGTCAAGATCAGATACGCAGTATTTT
TRBV18	.	TRBJ1-3	.	CASSPPIVTWTYSGNTIYF	TGTGCCAGCTCACCACCGATAGTTACTTGGACCTACTCTGGAAACACCATATATTTT
TRBV28	.	TRBJ2-3	few	CASSPTDSTDSQYF	TGTGCCAGCAGTCCGACAGATAGCACAGATTCGCAGTATTTT
TRBV7-2	.	TRBJ1-1	many	CASSLVQRNTEAFF	TGTGCCAGCAGCTTAGTCCAGCGGAACACTGAAGCTTTCTTT
TRBV7-9	.	TRBJ2-3	many	CASSLGEGGAATDTQYF	TGTGCCAGCAGCTTAGGAGAAGGGGGTGCTGCCACAGATACGCAGTATTTT
TRBV7-9	TRBD1	TRBJ2-7	.	CASSLLTPGQGGHEQYF	TGTGCCAGCAGCTTGCTTACCCCGGGACAGGGGGGTCACGAGCAGTACTTC
TRBV28	.	TRBJ2-7	.	CASREFRTREQYF	TGTGCCAGCAGGGAATTTAGGACTCGGGAGCAGTACTTC
TRBV2	TRBD1	TRBJ2-7	few	CASRTPGQGPYEQYF	TGTGCCAGCAGAACGCCGGGACAGGGGCCCTACGAGCAGTACTTC
TRBV6-1	.	TRBJ1-2	.	CASSEVGLASNYGYTF	TGTGCCAGCAGTGAAGTGGGGCTAGCCTCTAACTATGGCTACACCTTC
TRBV6-5	.	TRBJ2-3	few	CASRPPLLDTQYF	TGTGCCAGCAGACCCCCCCTGTTAGATACGCAGTATTTT
TRBV6-6	TRBD1	TRBJ1-5	many	CASSATGGGNQPQHF	TGTGCCAGCAGTGCAACAGGGGGGGGTAATCAGCCCCAGCATTTT
TRBV27	.	TRBJ1-1	many	CASSFIPTNLAFF	TGTGCCAGCAGTTTTATCCCCACAAATTTAGCTTTCTTT
TRBV30	.	TRBJ2-6	.	CACCPAAAPFSGANVLTF	TGTGCCTGTTGTCCCGCGGCAGCCCCCTTCTCTGGGGCCAACGTCCTGACTTTC
TRBV9	.	TRBJ2-3	many	CASSGQMTDTQYF	TGTGCCAGCAGCGGACAAATGACAGATACGCAGTATTTT
TRBV27	.	TRBJ1-1	few	CASSPVWNTEAFF	TGTGCCAGCAGTCCTGTATGGAACACTGAAGCTTTCTTT
TRBV27	.	TRBJ2-3	many	CASRQTDRSLGTDTQYF	TGTGCCAGCAGACAAACCGACAGGTCGCTGGGCACAGATACGCAGTATTTT
TRBV12-3/TRBV12-4	.	TRBJ2-5	few	CASSLLAAETQYF	TGTGCCAGCAGCCTCCTAGCAGCAGAGACCCAGTACTTC
TRBV15	TRBD2	TRBJ2-1	.	CATSSTFSDSGSGSWNEQFF	TGTGCCACCAGCAGCACTTTTTCAGATAGCGGGAGCGGTTCGTGGAATGAGCAGTTCTTC
TRBV7-9	.	TRBJ1-1	.	CASSTGLPEAFF	TGTGCCAGCAGCACCGGACTACCTGAAGCTTTCTTT
TRBV19	.	TRBJ1-1	.	CASSIGPGLNTEAFF	TGTGCCAGTAGTATAGGTCCGGGCCTGAACACTGAAGCTTTCTTT
TRBV4-1	.	TRBJ2-5	many	CASSQEGNQETQYF	TGCGCCAGCAGCCAAGAAGGAAACCAAGAGACCCAGTACTTC
TRBV7-6	.	TRBJ2-2	many	CASSLGAGTGELFF	TGTGCCAGCAGCTTAGGAGCAGGGACCGGGGAGCTGTTTTTT
TRBV9	.	TRBJ1-1	many	CASSVDISLNTEAFF	TGTGCCAGCAGCGTAGATATTAGTTTGAACACTGAAGCTTTCTTT
TRBV12-3/TRBV12-4	.	TRBJ1-2	few	CASSLGGYGYYGYTF	TGTGCCAGCAGTTTAGGAGGGTACGGATACTATGGCTACACCTTC
TRBV2	TRBD2	TRBJ2-3	many	CASSETGSGGPTDTQYF	TGTGCCAGCAGTGAAACGGGTAGCGGGGGACCCACAGATACGCAGTATTTT
TRBV12-3/TRBV12-4	TRBD2	TRBJ2-3	many	CASSHGLAGAGDTQYF	TGTGCCAGCAGCCACGGACTAGCGGGGGCTGGGGATACGCAGTATTTT
TRBV7-8	TRBD2	TRBJ2-5	few	CASSFPGGEETQYF	TGTGCCAGCAGCTTTCCGGGGGGGGAAGAGACCCAGTACTTC
TRBV20-1	TRBD2	TRBJ2-4	many	CSARPASGGPWDIQYF	TGCAGTGCTAGACCCGCTAGCGGGGGGCCCTGGGACATTCAGTACTTC
TRBV2	.	TRBJ2-7	few	CASSEDRGLSGYEQYF	TGTGCCAGCAGTGAAGACAGGGGACTATCCGGCTACGAGCAGTACTTC